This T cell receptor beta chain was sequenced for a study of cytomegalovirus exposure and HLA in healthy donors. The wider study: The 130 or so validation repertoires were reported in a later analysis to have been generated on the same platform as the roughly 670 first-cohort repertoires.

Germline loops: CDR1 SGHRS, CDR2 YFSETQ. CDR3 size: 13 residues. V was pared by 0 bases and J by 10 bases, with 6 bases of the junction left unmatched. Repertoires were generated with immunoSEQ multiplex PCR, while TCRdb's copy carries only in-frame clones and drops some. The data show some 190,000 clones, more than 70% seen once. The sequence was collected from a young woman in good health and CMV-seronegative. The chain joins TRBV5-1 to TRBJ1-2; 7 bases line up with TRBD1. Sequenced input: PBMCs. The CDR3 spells CASSLDWTGAYTF. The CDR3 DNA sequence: TGCGCCAGCAGCTTGGATTGGACAGGCGCCTACACCTTC. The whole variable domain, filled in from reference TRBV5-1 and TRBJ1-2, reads KAGVTQTPRYLIKTRGQQVTLSCSPISGHRSVSWYQQTPGQGLQFLFEYFSETQRNKGNFPGRFSGRQFSNSRSEMNVSTLELGDSALYLCASSLDWTGAYTFGSGTRLTVV.